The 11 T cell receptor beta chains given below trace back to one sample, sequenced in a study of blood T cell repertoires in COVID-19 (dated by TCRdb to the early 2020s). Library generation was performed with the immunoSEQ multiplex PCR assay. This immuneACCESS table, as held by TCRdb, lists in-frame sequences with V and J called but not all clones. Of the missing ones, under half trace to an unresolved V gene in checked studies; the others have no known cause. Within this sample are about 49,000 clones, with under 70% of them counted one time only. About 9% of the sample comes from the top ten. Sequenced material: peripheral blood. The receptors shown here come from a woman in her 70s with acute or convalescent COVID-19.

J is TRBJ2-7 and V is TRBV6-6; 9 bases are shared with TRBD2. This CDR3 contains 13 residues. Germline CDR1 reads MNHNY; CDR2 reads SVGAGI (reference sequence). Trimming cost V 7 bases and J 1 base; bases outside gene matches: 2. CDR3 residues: CASNLAGSYEQYF. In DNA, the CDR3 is TGTGCCAGCAATCTAGCGGGATCCTACGAGCAGTACTTC.

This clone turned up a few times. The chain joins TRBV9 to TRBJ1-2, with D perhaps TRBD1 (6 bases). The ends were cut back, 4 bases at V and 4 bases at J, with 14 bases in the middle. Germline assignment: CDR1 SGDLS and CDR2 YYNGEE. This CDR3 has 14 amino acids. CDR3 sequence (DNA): TGTGCCAGCAGCCCCGGGGACACCAGCTATGGCTACACCTTC. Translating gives CASSPGDTSYGYTF.

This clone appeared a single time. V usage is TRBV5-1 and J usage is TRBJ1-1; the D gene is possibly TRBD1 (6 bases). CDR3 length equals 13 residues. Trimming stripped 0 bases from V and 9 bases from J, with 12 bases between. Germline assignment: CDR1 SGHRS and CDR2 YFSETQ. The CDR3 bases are TGCGCCAGCAGCTTGGGTTGGACAGCGAAAGCTTTCTTT. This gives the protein CASSLGWTAKAFF.

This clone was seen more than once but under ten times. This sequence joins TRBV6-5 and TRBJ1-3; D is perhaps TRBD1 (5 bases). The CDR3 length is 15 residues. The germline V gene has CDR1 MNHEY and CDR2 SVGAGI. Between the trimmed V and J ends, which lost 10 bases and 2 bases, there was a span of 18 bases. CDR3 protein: CATTLGAITGNTIYF. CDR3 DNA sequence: TGTGCCACCACCCTAGGGGCGATAACTGGAAACACCATATATTTT.

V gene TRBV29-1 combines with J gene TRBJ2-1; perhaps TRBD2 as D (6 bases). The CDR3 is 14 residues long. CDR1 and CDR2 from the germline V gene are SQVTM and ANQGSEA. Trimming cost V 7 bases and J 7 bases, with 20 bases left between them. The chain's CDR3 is CSGGTGEWDNEQFF. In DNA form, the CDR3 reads TGCAGCGGCGGAACGGGAGAATGGGATAATGAGCAGTTCTTC.

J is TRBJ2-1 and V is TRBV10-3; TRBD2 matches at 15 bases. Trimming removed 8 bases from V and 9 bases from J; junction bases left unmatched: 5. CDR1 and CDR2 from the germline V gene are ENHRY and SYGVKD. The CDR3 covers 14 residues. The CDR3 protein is CAIRTSGRAGEQFF. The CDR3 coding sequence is TGTGCCATCCGGACTAGCGGGAGGGCGGGTGAGCAGTTCTTC.

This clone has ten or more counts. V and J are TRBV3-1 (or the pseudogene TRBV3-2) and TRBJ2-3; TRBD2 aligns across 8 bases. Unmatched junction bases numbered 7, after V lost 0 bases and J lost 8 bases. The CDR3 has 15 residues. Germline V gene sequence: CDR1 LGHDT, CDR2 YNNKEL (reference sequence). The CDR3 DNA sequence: TGTGCCAGCAGCCAAGACGCAGCGGGGGCCAGTACGCAGTATTTT. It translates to CASSQDAAGASTQYF.

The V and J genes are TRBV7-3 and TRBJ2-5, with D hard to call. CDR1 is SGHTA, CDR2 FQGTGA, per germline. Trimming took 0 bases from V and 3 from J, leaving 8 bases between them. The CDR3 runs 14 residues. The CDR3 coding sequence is TGTGCCAGCAGCTTAACTGGGCAGGAAGAGACCCAGTACTTC. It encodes CASSLTGQEETQYF.

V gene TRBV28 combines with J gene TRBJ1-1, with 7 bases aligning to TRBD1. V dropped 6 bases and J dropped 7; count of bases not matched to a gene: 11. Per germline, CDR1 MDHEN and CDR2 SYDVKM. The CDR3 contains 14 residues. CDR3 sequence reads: CASRPGTDFFEAFF. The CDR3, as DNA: TGTGCCAGCAGGCCCGGGACAGACTTCTTTGAAGCTTTCTTT.

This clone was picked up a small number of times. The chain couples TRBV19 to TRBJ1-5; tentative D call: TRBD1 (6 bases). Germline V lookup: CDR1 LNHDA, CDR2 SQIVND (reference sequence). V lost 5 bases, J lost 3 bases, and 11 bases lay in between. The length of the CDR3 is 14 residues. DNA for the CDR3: TGTGCCAGTAGTGAACAGGGTTACAATCAGCCCCAGCATTTT. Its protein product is CASSEQGYNQPQHF.

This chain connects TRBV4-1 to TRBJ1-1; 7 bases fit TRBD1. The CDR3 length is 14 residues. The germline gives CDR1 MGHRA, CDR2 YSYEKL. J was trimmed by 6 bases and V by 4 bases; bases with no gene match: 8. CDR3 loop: CASSPSITGAEAFF. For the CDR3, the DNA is TGCGCCAGCAGCCCTTCAATAACAGGGGCTGAAGCTTTCTTT.